Presented here are 19 T cell receptor beta chains from one specimen sequenced in a study of blood T cells in healthy people across ages. A second roughly 6 to 12 cycle PCR used barcoded and J-beta primers. One entry per CDR3 protein, called by TCRdb with MiXCR from the 5' RACE reads. The profile shows 650,000 to 1,000,000 distinct CDR3 sequences, roughly 34% of them singletons. Sequencing used blood. The receptors derive from a man aged 18 to 35 in good health.

This chain connects TRBV5-1 to TRBJ2-3; TRBD2 is a possible D gene (6 bases). V was pared by 0 bases and J by 8 bases, with 13 bases between. Germline lookup yields CDR1 SGHRS and CDR2 YFSETQ. The CDR3 length is 14 residues. The DNA for the CDR3 is TGCGCCAGCAGCTTGGCGGGGGTACCGGGTACGCAGTATTTT. This gives the protein CASSLAGVPGTQYF.

This clonotype was recorded a few times. V and J are TRBV7-9 and TRBJ2-5; D gene unclear. This CDR3 spans 14 amino acids. Germline V gives CDR1 SEHNR, CDR2 FQNEAQ (reference sequence). Trimming left V 1 base short and J 0 bases short, with 6 bases between. CDR3 loop: CASSLEVNQETQYF. CDR3 DNA sequence: TGTGCCAGCAGCTTAGAGGTGAACCAAGAGACCCAGTACTTC.

As concerns this clonotype: At one boundary the junction diverges from the germline segment, which might be a read error. The V call is TRBV20-1, the J call TRBJ1-5; 7 bases map to TRBD1. CDR1 is DFQATT, CDR2 SNEGSKA, per germline (reference sequence). The CDR3 extends over 15 amino acids. CDR3 nucleotide sequence: TGCAGTGCTAGAGATGAGCAGGGGGTCAATCAGCTCCAGCATTTT. Amino acid sequence: CSARDEQGVNQLQHF.

This chain joins TRBV12-3 or TRBV12-4 and TRBJ2-7; TRBD2 matches at 10 bases. The ends lost 6 bases at V and 7 bases at J; junction bases unmatched: 12. The CDR3 length is 15 residues. CDR3 bases: TGTGCCAGCAGGAAAAGCGGGGGGGCCAGCTATGAGCAGTACTTC. Translating gives CASRKSGGASYEQYF.

The chain employs TRBV20-1 and TRBJ2-1, with 7 nucleotides matching TRBD1. Trimming removed 3 bases from V and 4 bases from J; junction bases left unmatched: 12. The CDR3 is made up of 16 amino acids. CDR1 and CDR2 (germline): DFQATT, SNEGSKA (reference sequence). CDR3 nucleotide sequence: TGCAGTGCTAGTAGGAACAGGGGTCGGGTATACAATGAGCAGTTCTTC. Translating it yields CSASRNRGRVYNEQFF.

The genes are TRBV7-2 and TRBJ1-4; the D gene is possibly TRBD1 (5 bases). Looked up from germline, CDR1 is SGHTA and CDR2 is FQGNSA. V shed 2 bases and J shed 2 bases, with 9 bases lying between them. CDR3 length equals 15 residues. CDR3 in DNA: TGTGCCAGCAGCTTACAGGGAGATACTAATGAAAAACTGTTTTTT. The encoded protein is CASSLQGDTNEKLFF.

The chain uses TRBV10-3 and TRBJ1-5; 12 positions match TRBD1. J was trimmed by 5 bases and V by 6 bases; bases with no gene match: 5. Germline CDR1 and CDR2: ENHRY and SYGVKD. The CDR3 runs to 15 residues. The CDR3 DNA reads as TGTGCCATCAGGGGGACAGGGGGCTGGGATCAGCCCCAGCATTTT. Protein sequence: CAIRGTGGWDQPQHF.

V usage is TRBV25-1 and J usage is TRBJ1-5; unclear D gene. The CDR3 extends over 14 amino acids. Trimming cost V 2 bases and J 0 bases, with 5 bases left between them. Germline V gene lookup returns CDR1 MGHDK and CDR2 SYGVNS. CDR3 in DNA: TGTGCCAGCAGTGAAGAGTATAGCAATCAGCCCCAGCATTTT. Encoded protein: CASSEEYSNQPQHF.

This chain's CDR3 is CASSREVLAGGPGNEQFF. The CDR3 coding sequence is TGCGCCAGCAGCCGAGAGGTCCTAGCGGGGGGACCCGGCAATGAGCAGTTCTTC. This chain uses TRBV4-3 with TRBJ2-1; TRBD2 aligns across 11 bases. With 4 bases clipped from V and 6 bases from J, the junction kept 14 bases outside the gene matches. Germline V gene data show CDR1 as LGHNA and CDR2 as YSLEER. This CDR3 contains 18 residues.

Only a few counts were recorded for this clonotype. The rearrangement links TRBV6-5 to TRBJ1-1; D may be TRBD1 (5 bases). V dropped 2 bases and J dropped 1 base, with 8 bases sitting between them. The CDR3 totals 14 residues. Looked up from germline, CDR1 is MNHEY and CDR2 is SVGAGI. CDR3 nucleotide sequence: TGTGCCAGCAGTTACCGGGGGGGGAACACTGAAGCTTTCTTT. As protein: CASSYRGGNTEAFF.

V and J are TRBV6-5 and TRBJ1-1, with 7 bases matching TRBD1. Germline CDR1 reads MNHEY; CDR2 reads SVGAGI. The CDR3 has 13 residues. The V gene end was trimmed by 5 bases and the J gene end by 7 bases; junction bases not matched to a gene: 7. The CDR3 here is CASSDSQGGEAFF. The CDR3 DNA sequence: TGTGCCAGCAGTGATTCCCAGGGGGGTGAAGCTTTCTTT.

This clonotype was observed a few times. The genes are TRBV7-3 and TRBJ1-1, with 10 bases aligning to TRBD1. Germline V gives CDR1 SGHTA, CDR2 FQGTGA. The CDR3 runs to 18 residues. Trimming removed 2 bases from V and 2 bases from J; junction bases left unmatched: 11. CDR3 sequence: CASSLGTGVGKLNTEAFF. The CDR3 DNA is TGTGCCAGCAGCTTAGGGACAGGGGTGGGGAAACTTAACACTGAAGCTTTCTTT.

The CDR3 bases are TGTGCCATCACCCAACTAGCGGGGAAAGAGCAGTACTTC. Translation gives CAITQLAGKEQYF. The V and J genes are TRBV6-5 and TRBJ2-4, with 10 bases that match TRBD2. With 10 bases clipped from V and 13 bases from J, the junction kept 13 bases outside the gene matches. This CDR3 is built from 13 residues. Germline V gene sequence: CDR1 MNHEY, CDR2 SVGAGI.

V usage is TRBV9 and J usage is TRBJ2-5; D might be TRBD1 or TRBD2, each matching 6 bases. Germline V gene lookup returns CDR1 SGDLS and CDR2 YYNGEE. V was pared by 6 bases and J by 1 base, with 16 bases between. This CDR3 is 15 amino acids long. The CDR3 sequence is CASTKGGNTQETQYF. As DNA, the CDR3 is TGTGCCAGCACCAAAGGGGGGAACACCCAAGAGACCCAGTACTTC.

This clonotype was seen at least ten times. CDR3 bases: TGCGCCAGCAGGTCTTGGCTTGGGGTAGGAGACAATGAGCAGTTCTTC. Protein product: CASRSWLGVGDNEQFF. The chain carries TRBV5-1 and TRBJ2-1; no definite D call. The CDR3 loop spans 16 amino acids. Germline CDR1 reads SGHRS; CDR2 reads YFSETQ. V was shortened by 5 bases and J by 5 bases, with 20 bases between the two germline ends.

This clonotype has just a few counts. V is TRBV11-2 and J is TRBJ1-1, with 7 nucleotides matching TRBD1. The CDR3 length is 15 residues. The ends lost 5 bases at V and 0 bases at J; junction bases unmatched: 6. Germline CDR1 SGHAT, CDR2 FQNNGV. The CDR3 loop reads CASSNADRMNTEAFF. The DNA for the CDR3 is TGTGCCAGCAGCAACGCGGACAGGATGAACACTGAAGCTTTCTTT.

There are many counts of this clonotype. The chain employs TRBV7-2 and TRBJ1-2; D unresolved. The CDR3 has 12 amino acids. In germline, CDR1 is SGHTA, CDR2 FQGNSA. V lost 8 bases, J lost 4 bases, and 11 bases lay in between. The CDR3 reads CASSVSPYGYTF. The CDR3 DNA reads TGTGCCAGCTCCGTTTCTCCCTATGGCTACACCTTC.

The gene calls are TRBV20-1 and TRBJ2-5, with 7 bases fitting TRBD2. J lost 5 bases, V lost 4 bases, and 7 bases had no gene match. The germline V gene encodes CDR1 DFQATT and CDR2 SNEGSKA (reference sequence). There are 13 residues in the CDR3. DNA of the CDR3: TGCAGTGCTACCATGACTAGCCGGGAGACCCAGTACTTC. Amino acid sequence: CSATMTSRETQYF.

The rearrangement links TRBV6-1 to TRBJ1-4; no clear D. With 1 base removed from V and 10 bases from J, the gap between germline ends came to 10 bases. The germline V gene has CDR1 MNHNS and CDR2 SASEGT. This CDR3 region has 13 residues. CDR3 nucleotide sequence: TGTGCCAGCAGTGAAGACGCTCAAGGAAAACTGTTTTTT. Protein product: CASSEDAQGKLFF.